This entry concerns a single TCR beta chain. The sample is drawn from a study of blood T cell repertoires in COVID-19. Turning to the study itself: The study drew acute and convalescent COVID-19 samples from the United States, Italy and Spain. In each case, the material was cDNA or gDNA derived from T cells, B-cell-depleted T cells, or PBMCs.

Deletions cut 1 base from V and 7 bases from J, with 7 bases between. The CDR3 is 12 amino acids. Germline CDR1 SGHTA, CDR2 FQGNSA. Original data processing: Reference gene primers were amplified, and this amplification served to estimate nucleated cell counts. Produced via immunoSEQ multiplex PCR; TCRdb's table is partial and in-frame only. V, J and clone size reflect that table, while D and trimming were determined from the DNA. Among approximately 470,000 clones listed, roughly 88% were seen once. J is TRBJ1-2 and V is TRBV7-2; no reliable D call. The specimen was peripheral blood. The TCR sequence derives from a human donor in a cohort sampled during active COVID-19. In nucleotides, the CDR3 is TGTGCCAGCAGCTTAGTCTCGAGTGGCTACACCTTC. It yields the protein CASSLVSSGYTF.